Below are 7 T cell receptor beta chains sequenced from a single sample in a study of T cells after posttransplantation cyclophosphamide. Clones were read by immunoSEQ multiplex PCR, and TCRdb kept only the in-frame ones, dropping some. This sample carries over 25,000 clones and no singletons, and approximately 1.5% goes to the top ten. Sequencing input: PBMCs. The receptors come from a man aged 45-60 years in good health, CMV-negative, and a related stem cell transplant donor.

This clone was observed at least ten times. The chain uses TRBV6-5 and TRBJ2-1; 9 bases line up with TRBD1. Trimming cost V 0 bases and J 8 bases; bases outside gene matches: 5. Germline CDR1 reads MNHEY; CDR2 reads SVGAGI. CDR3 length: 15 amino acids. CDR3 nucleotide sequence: TGTGCCAGCAGTTACTCTGGACAGGGGTGGGATGAGCAGTTCTTC. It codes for CASSYSGQGWDEQFF.

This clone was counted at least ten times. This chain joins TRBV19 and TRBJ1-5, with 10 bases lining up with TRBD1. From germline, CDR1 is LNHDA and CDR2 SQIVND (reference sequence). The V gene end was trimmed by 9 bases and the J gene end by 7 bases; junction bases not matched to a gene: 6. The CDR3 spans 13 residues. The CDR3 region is CASHDRGRQPQHF. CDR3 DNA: TGTGCCAGCCATGACAGGGGGCGGCAGCCCCAGCATTTT. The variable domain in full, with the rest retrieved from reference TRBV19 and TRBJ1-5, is DGGITQSPKYLFRKEGQNVTLSCEQNLNHDAMYWYRQDPGQGLRLIYYSQIVNDFQKGDIAEGYSVSREKKESFPLTVTSAQKNPTAFYLCASHDRGRQPQHFGDGTRLSIL.

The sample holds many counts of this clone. CDR3: CASSPGGEQFF. Written as DNA, the CDR3 is TGTGCCAGCAGCCCGGGGGGCGAGCAGTTCTTC. The J gene is TRBJ2-1, the V gene TRBV7-3; TRBD2 is a possible D gene (7 bases). The V end was cut by 5 bases, the J end by 10 bases, with 9 bases between. CDR1 and CDR2 (germline): SGHTA, FQGTGA. The CDR3 spans 11 residues.

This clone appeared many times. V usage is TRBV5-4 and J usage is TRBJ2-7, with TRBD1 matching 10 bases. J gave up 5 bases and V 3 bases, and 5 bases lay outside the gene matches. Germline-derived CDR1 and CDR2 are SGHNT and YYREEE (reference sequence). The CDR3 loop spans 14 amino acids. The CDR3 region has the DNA TGTGCCAGCAGCTCACCGGGACAGGGGAACGAGCAGTACTTC. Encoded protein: CASSSPGQGNEQYF.

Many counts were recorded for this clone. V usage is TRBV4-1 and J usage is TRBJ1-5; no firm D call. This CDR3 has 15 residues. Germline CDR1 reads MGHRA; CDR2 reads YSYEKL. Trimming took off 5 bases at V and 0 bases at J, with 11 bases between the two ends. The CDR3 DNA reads TGCGCCAGCAGCACTTACAGTCATAGCAATCAGCCCCAGCATTTT. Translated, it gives CASSTYSHSNQPQHF.

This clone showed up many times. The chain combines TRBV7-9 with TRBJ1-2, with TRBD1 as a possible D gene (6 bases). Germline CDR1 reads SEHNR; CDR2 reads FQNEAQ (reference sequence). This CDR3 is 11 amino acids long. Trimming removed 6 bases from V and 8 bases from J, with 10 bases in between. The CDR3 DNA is TGTGCCAGCAGTTACAGGGACGGCTACACCTTC. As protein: CASSYRDGYTF.

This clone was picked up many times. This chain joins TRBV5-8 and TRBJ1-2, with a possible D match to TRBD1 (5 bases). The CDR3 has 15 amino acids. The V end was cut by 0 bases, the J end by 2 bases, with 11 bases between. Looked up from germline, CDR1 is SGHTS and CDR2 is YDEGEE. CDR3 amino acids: CASSLAGPQNYGYTF. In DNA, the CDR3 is TGTGCCAGCAGCTTGGCAGGGCCTCAGAACTATGGCTACACCTTC.